This T cell receptor beta chain comes out of a study of cytomegalovirus exposure and HLA in healthy donors. General study results and limits: A highly shared variant cluster was judged a likely technical artifact. Most subjects had HLA-A and HLA-B alleles reportedly predicted accurately by TCR beta sequences.

The PCR was carried out with 60 Vbeta primers and 13 Jbeta primers. The protocol was immunoSEQ multiplex PCR, while the TCRdb copy is restricted to in-frame clones and leaves out a portion. The sample holds 100,000 to 150,000 clones, around 80% seen once. The CDR3 is 15 amino acids. Looked up from germline, CDR1 is LGHNA and CDR2 is YSLEER. V was trimmed by 4 bases and J by 3 bases, leaving 15 bases between them. About this clone: Its antigen is not known.

The sample was PBMCs. The chain couples TRBV4-3 to TRBJ1-2; D unclear. This clonotype originated in a woman aged 25 to 39 in good health and CMV-seronegative. The CDR3 loop is CASSLDPDTDYGYTF. CDR3 bases: TGCGCCAGCAGCCTCGACCCCGACACCGACTATGGCTACACCTTC.